The subject of this entry is one TCR beta chain. Its antigen is not identified. CDR3 length equals 16 residues. Germline-derived CDR1 and CDR2 are SGHDT and YYEEEE. The data belong to a study of CXCR3-negative and CXCR3-positive naive CD8 T cells. Broader study findings: Relative to CXCR3-negative naive cells, CXCR3-positive naive cells had more hydrophobic TRB CDR3s. Expression of CXCR3 was partially reduced after cryopreservation, and fresh PBMCs were used in most assays.

5' RACE that incorporated UMI labels was used to prepare the TRB cDNA libraries. Reanalyzing the 5' RACE reads, TCRdb keeps one entry per CDR3 protein, without DNA. The data show roughly 110,000 distinct CDR3 sequences, and the top ten clones hold about 0.35%. Every CD8+ subset sample held a few hundred thousand flow-sorted cells, done in triplicate. The sample consisted of naive CXCR3+ CD8+ T cells from blood. Subset defined: CD45RO-CCR7+CD27+CD95- naive CD8+ T cells expressing CXCR3 (TNR3+). This receptor was taken from a human donor in good health. Some clones in this sample may be carry-over from other donors' samples. The chain links TRBV5-6 to TRBJ2-1. The CDR3 spells CASSLGTAISYNEQFF.